The 17 T cell receptor beta chains reported below all come from one sample, sequenced in a study of blood T cell repertoires in COVID-19. The method was immunoSEQ multiplex PCR; TCRdb's version includes in-frame clones alone and lacks a portion of them. The repertoire includes about 200,000 clones, roughly 91% of them detected once, and 3.5% to 4% sits in the top ten. Material for sequencing was PBMCs or T cells enriched from blood (not recorded which). The receptor source for this set is a woman under 40 with acute COVID-19.

The gene calls are TRBV19 and TRBJ1-2; 7 nucleotides line up with TRBD1. CDR3 length: 16 residues. V was clipped by 3 bases and J by 5 bases; unmatched bases: 12. Germline V lookup: CDR1 LNHDA, CDR2 SQIVND (reference sequence). The CDR3 loop is CASSIWTGDANYGYTF. DNA for the CDR3: TGTGCCAGTAGTATTTGGACAGGCGACGCAAATTATGGCTACACCTTC.

This clone was detected only a few times. The V and J genes are TRBV30 and TRBJ1-6, with 11 positions matching TRBD1. The CDR3 totals 15 residues. J was trimmed by 7 bases and V by 6 bases; bases with no gene match: 8. CDR1 is GTSNPN and CDR2 is SVGIG in the germline V gene (reference sequence). DNA of the CDR3: TGTGCCTGTCCGGGACAGGGGGGAGTCAATTCACCCCTCCACTTT. The encoded protein is CACPGQGGVNSPLHF.

The V gene is TRBV4-1, the J gene TRBJ2-1; 13 bases are a match to TRBD2. With V trimmed by 4 bases and J by 10 bases, 7 bases remained unmatched. Germline values: CDR1 MGHRA, CDR2 YSYEKL. CDR3 length: 15 amino acids. This chain's CDR3 is CASSPTSGGALEQFF. CDR3 in DNA: TGCGCCAGCAGCCCAACTAGCGGGGGGGCCTTGGAGCAGTTCTTC.

The chain is built from TRBV4-3 and TRBJ2-7, with unresolved D. Trimming cost V 3 bases and J 6 bases, with 15 bases left between them. The CDR3 has 14 residues. The germline CDR1 and CDR2 sequences are LGHNA and YSLEER. The DNA of the CDR3 is TGCGCCAGCAGCCATGGTCTAGGCCCGGGCGAGCAGTACTTC. It yields the protein CASSHGLGPGEQYF.

V is TRBV18 and J is TRBJ1-6, with unresolved D. The germline V and J ends were trimmed by 3 bases and 7 bases, with 13 bases remaining between them. Germline V gives CDR1 KGHSH, CDR2 LQKENI. The CDR3 is 15 amino acids. For the CDR3, the DNA is TGTGCCAGCTCACCCGGCCGAAACAGAAATTCACCCCTCCACTTT. This sequence encodes CASSPGRNRNSPLHF.

The chain links TRBV6-5 to TRBJ1-2, with unresolved D. The ends were cut back, 0 bases at V and 3 bases at J, with 8 bases in the middle. The CDR3 runs to 14 residues. The germline V gene encodes CDR1 MNHEY and CDR2 SVGAGI. CDR3 sequence (DNA): TGTGCCAGCAGTTACTCGCTCCGGTACTATGGCTACACCTTC. Translated, it gives CASSYSLRYYGYTF.

This CDR3 is CASSLVQTGYTF. The CDR3, as DNA: TGTGCCAGCAGCTTAGTACAGACTGGCTACACCTTC. This chain joins TRBV7-2 and TRBJ1-2, with D unclear. Germline V gene lookup returns CDR1 SGHTA and CDR2 FQGNSA. CDR3 size: 12 residues. Trimming left V 1 base short and J 7 bases short, with 7 bases between.

This clone was counted a single time. The chain links TRBV15 to TRBJ2-1, with D perhaps TRBD2 (5 bases). Trimming removed 6 bases at V and 3 bases at J, with 12 bases between. The CDR3 extends over 14 amino acids. Germline lookup yields CDR1 LNHNV and CDR2 YYDKDF (reference sequence). This chain's CDR3 is CATREDGNYNEQFF. In DNA form, the CDR3 reads TGTGCCACCAGAGAGGACGGGAACTACAATGAGCAGTTCTTC.

V usage is TRBV6-5 and J usage is TRBJ1-6; possible D gene TRBD1, 5 bases. This CDR3 comprises 15 residues. Germline V gene data show CDR1 as MNHEY and CDR2 as SVGAGI. V was trimmed by 3 bases and J by 8 bases, leaving 14 bases between them. The DNA for the CDR3 is TGTGCCAGCAGTTATTCGGGGGGTCGGGATTCACCCCTCCACTTT. It encodes CASSYSGGRDSPLHF.

This chain uses TRBV6-5 with TRBJ1-6; TRBD1 matches 8 bases. Unmatched junction bases numbered 3, after V lost 6 bases and J lost 8 bases. Germline CDR1 is MNHEY and CDR2 is SVGAGI. The CDR3 covers 13 residues. CDR3: CASRGQEYSPLHF. The DNA for the CDR3 is TGTGCCAGCAGGGGACAGGAGTATTCACCCCTCCACTTT.

The genes are TRBV5-4 and TRBJ1-1, with a weak D call TRBD1 (5 bases). The CDR3 is 13 amino acids. Trimming pared 4 bases from V and 1 base from J, leaving 8 bases between. Germline V gene data show CDR1 as SGHNT and CDR2 as YYREEE (reference sequence). This chain's CDR3 is CASSEGQNTEAFF. The CDR3 coding sequence is TGTGCCAGCAGCGAAGGACAGAACACTGAAGCTTTCTTT. The full variable domain, rest sourced from reference TRBV5-4 and TRBJ1-1, is ETGVTQSPTHLIKTRGQQVTLRCSSQSGHNTVSWYQQALGQGPQFIFQYYREEENGRGNFPPRFSGLQFPNYSSELNVNALELDDSALYLCASSEGQNTEAFFGQGTRLTVV.

The chain uses TRBV7-2 and TRBJ2-1; 13 nucleotides match TRBD2. This CDR3 has 17 amino acids. Germline loops: CDR1 SGHTA, CDR2 FQGNSA. After removal of 0 bases from V and 7 bases from J, the junction contained 6 bases not matched to a gene. The CDR3 bases are TGTGCCAGCAGCTTAGCCGTACTGACTAGCGGGGGGAATGAGCAGTTCTTC. Protein: CASSLAVLTSGGNEQFF.

The V gene is TRBV18, the J gene TRBJ1-5; D not resolved. The CDR3 totals 16 residues. Trimming took 0 bases from V and 2 from J, leaving 11 bases between them. Germline-derived CDR1 and CDR2 are KGHSH and LQKENI. CDR3 sequence reads: CASSPPATLGNQPQHF. The CDR3 nucleotides read TGTGCCAGCTCACCACCGGCGACATTGGGCAATCAGCCCCAGCATTTT.

The genes are TRBV3-1 (or the pseudogene TRBV3-2) and TRBJ1-6, with TRBD1 matching over 9 bases. Trimming removed 8 bases from V and 7 bases from J; junction bases left unmatched: 6. Germline CDR1 and CDR2: LGHDT and YNNKEL (reference sequence). The CDR3 has 14 amino acids. In DNA, the CDR3 is TGTGCCAGCGGCACAGGGGGCCCGAATTCACCCCTCCACTTT. Translating gives CASGTGGPNSPLHF.

The chain uses TRBV5-6 and TRBJ2-7, with 11 positions matching TRBD2. This CDR3 comprises 15 residues. The V and J ends lost 0 bases and 6 bases, in that order; junction bases with no gene match: 5. Germline CDR1 SGHDT, CDR2 YYEEEE. CDR3 DNA: TGTGCCAGCAGCTTGGGAGTAGCGGGGGGGCTCGAGCAGTACTTC. Amino acid sequence: CASSLGVAGGLEQYF.

The genes are TRBV5-1 and TRBJ2-1; TRBD2 matches 8 bases. The trim removed 0 bases at V and 5 bases at J, leaving 4 bases unmatched. This CDR3 is 15 amino acids long. CDR1 SGHRS and CDR2 YFSETQ come from the germline V gene. The CDR3, as DNA: TGCGCCAGCAGCTTGGACGGGGGGGGCAACAATGAGCAGTTCTTC. It yields the protein CASSLDGGGNNEQFF.

This sequence joins TRBV4-3 and TRBJ2-2, with 7 bases that match TRBD1. Germline V gene sequence: CDR1 LGHNA, CDR2 YSLEER. Unmatched junction bases numbered 7, after V lost 5 bases and J lost 4 bases. The CDR3 loop spans 15 amino acids. The CDR3: CASSSHRGGTGELFF. The CDR3 DNA is TGCGCCAGCAGCTCCCACAGGGGTGGCACCGGGGAGCTGTTTTTT.